This TCR beta chain comes out of a study of T-cell reconstitution after alpha-beta-depleted transplantation in children. This clonotype was counted a few times. Its antigen remains unidentified. Germline V gene data show CDR1 as MNHNY and CDR2 as SVGAGI (reference sequence). The V and J ends lost 3 bases and 6 bases respectively, with 12 bases between them. The length of the CDR3 is 13 residues. Broader study findings: Diversity and T-cell counts at one year after transplant derived mostly from new T cells. Elevated TCRbeta diversity at day 60 was traced, in some patients, to surviving recipient T cells and thymic progenitors. Reports say that about two months after transplant, the alpha-beta T cells came out of several hundred graft clones that had expanded.

Unique molecular identifiers were used to barcode this TCRbeta library. TCRdb ran MiXCR on the PCR reads and lists one entry per CDR3 protein. Here the sample spans 500,000 or so distinct CDR3 sequences, about an eighth being singletons. This receptor was identified in a female patient between 2 and 10 years old who had a stem cell transplant for aplastic anemia, so the T cells may come from the graft donor. This sequence joins TRBV6-6 and TRBJ2-7, with D perhaps TRBD1 (6 bases). Sample: PBMCs, mostly from graft donor cells, taken 180 days after TCRalphabeta/CD19-depleted stem cell transplant. Here the CDR3 reads CASSYTGPREQYV. CDR3 DNA sequence: TGTGCCAGCAGTTATACAGGGCCCCGCGAGCAGTACGTC.